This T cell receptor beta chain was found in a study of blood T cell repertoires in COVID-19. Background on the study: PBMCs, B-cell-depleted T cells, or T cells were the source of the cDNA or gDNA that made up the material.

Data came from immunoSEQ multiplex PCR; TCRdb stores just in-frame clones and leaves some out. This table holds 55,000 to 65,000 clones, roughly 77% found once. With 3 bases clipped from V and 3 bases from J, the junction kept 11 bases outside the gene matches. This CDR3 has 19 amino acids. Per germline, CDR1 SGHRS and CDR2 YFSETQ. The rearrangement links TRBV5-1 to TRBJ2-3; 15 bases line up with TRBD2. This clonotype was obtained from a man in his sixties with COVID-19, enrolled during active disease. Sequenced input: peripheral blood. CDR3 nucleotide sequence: TGCGCCAGCAGCTCGGGACTAGCGGGGGGAAGGGATGGAACAGATACGCAGTATTTT. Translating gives CASSSGLAGGRDGTDTQYF.